This TCR beta chain was found in a study of regulatory T cells in long-lasting Graves disease. The time point was: newly diagnosed GD, antithyroid drugs for less than 3 months. RNA extracted from PBMCs served as the sequencing template. Researchers made TCR beta libraries by using iRepertoire HTBI primers and running Arm-PCR on CDR3 regions. TCRdb called the multiplex PCR reads again in MiXCR, with one record for every CDR3 protein. The repertoire consists of around 420,000 distinct CDR3 sequences, with approximately 15% occurring once and the leading ten covering roughly 8%. On this clonotype itself: Its specificity is not known.

Germline-derived CDR1 and CDR2 are MDHEN and SYDVKM. The CDR3 is 11 residues long. Trimming cost V 5 bases and J 6 bases, with 7 bases left between them. Study findings and constraints: Reduced TCR diversity was observed in persistent Graves' patients versus newly diagnosed patients.

These records were also assigned to another study, of T cells in Graves' hyperthyroidism and ophthalmopathy. That study reports: Subjects aged 18 to 65 presented with newly diagnosed hyperthyroidism of less than 2 months' duration. Most thyroid clonotypes expanded above 0.001 appeared in blood too.

V and J are TRBV28 and TRBJ1-2; D remains ambiguous. The receptor was derived from a woman in her thirties or forties with Graves disease. The specimen was peripheral blood mononuclear cells (PBMCs), collected at new diagnosis, from a patient treated with antithyroid drugs. This chain's CDR3 is CASSASNGYTF. For the CDR3, the DNA is TGTGCCAGCAGTGCGTCCAATGGCTACACCTTC.